Below, one T cell receptor (beta chain) is given with its context. CDR3 length: 15 amino acids. V was cut by 5 bases and J by 6 bases, with 16 bases left in between. The V gene's germline CDR1 is MDHEN and CDR2 SYDVKM. The data are from a study of blood T cell repertoires in COVID-19. Study-wide background: Italy, Spain and the United States were the sources of the convalescent and acute COVID-19 samples. T cells, B-cell-depleted T cells, or PBMCs supplied cDNA or gDNA.

Original methodology: The authors estimated nucleated cell counts from reference gene primer amplification. The protocol was immunoSEQ multiplex PCR, while the TCRdb copy is restricted to in-frame clones and leaves out a portion. The D gene and trimming were derived from the DNA, and the V and J assignments and clone size from that table. The profile shows some 100,000 clones, almost 80% of them singletons. Sequenced sample: peripheral blood. The sequence was collected from a human donor in a cohort sampled during active COVID-19. The rearrangement joins TRBV28 to TRBJ1-4, with TRBD1 as a possible D gene (6 bases). DNA of the CDR3: TGTGCCAGCAGTCCCGCACAGGGTAACGATGAAAAACTGTTTTTT. This gives the protein CASSPAQGNDEKLFF.